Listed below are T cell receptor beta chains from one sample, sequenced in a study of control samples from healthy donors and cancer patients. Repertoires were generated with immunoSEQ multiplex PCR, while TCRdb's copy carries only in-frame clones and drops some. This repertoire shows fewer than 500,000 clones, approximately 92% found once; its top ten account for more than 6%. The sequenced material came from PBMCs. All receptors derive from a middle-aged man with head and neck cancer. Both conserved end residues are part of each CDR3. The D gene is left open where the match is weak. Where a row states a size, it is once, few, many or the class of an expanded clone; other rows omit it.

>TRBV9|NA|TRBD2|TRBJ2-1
CASSPRLAGGNNEQFF
TGTGCCAGCAGCCCCCGACTAGCGGGAGGTAACAATGAGCAGTTCTTC
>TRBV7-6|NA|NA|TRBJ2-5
CASSFFGIRTQYF
TGTGCCAGCAGCTTTTTCGGCATCCGGACCCAGTACTTC
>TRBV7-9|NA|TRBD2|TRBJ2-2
CASSAASGMGSGELFF
TGTGCCAGCAGCGCCGCTAGCGGGATGGGGTCCGGGGAGCTGTTTTTT
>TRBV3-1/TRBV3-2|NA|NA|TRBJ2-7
CASSPSGATRGEQYF
TGTGCCAGCAGCCCGTCCGGGGCTACGCGCGGGGAGCAGTACTTC
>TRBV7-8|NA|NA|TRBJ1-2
CASSLEGLTIPHGYTF
TGTGCCAGCAGCTTAGAGGGTCTCACAATACCCCATGGCTACACCTTC
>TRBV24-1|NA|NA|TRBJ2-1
CATSDLNRENNEQFF
TGTGCCACCAGTGATTTGAACAGGGAGAACAATGAGCAGTTCTTC
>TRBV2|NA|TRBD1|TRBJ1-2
CASQPGTGYGYTF
TGTGCCAGCCAACCCGGGACAGGGTACGGCTACACCTTC
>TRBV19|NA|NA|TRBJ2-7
CASSMYSQAPYEQYF
TGTGCCAGTAGTATGTATTCGCAAGCCCCCTACGAGCAGTACTTC
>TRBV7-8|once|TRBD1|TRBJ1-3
CASSPTGSGNTIYF
TGTGCCAGCAGCCCGACAGGGTCTGGAAACACCATATATTTT
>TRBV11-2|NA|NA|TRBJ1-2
CASRPFSGRRLWGYTF
TGTGCCAGCAGACCTTTCTCCGGGAGACGGCTTTGGGGCTACACCTTC
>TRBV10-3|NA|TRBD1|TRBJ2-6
CAISAGTGGSGANVLTF
TGTGCCATCAGTGCGGGGACAGGGGGCTCTGGGGCCAACGTCCTGACTTTC
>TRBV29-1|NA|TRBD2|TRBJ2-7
CSAAGSVAGNSYEQYF
TGCAGCGCGGCGGGGTCGGTAGCGGGCAACTCCTACGAGCAGTACTTC
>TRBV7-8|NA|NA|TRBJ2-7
CASSLVTETYEQYF
TGTGCCAGCAGCTTAGTAACAGAAACTTACGAGCAGTACTTC
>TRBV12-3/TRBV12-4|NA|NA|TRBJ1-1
CASSFGHTEAFF
TGTGCCAGCAGTTTTGGGCACACTGAAGCTTTCTTT
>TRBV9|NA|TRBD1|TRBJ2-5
CASSDSTGKPWAETQYF
TGTGCCAGCAGCGATTCGACAGGGAAGCCTTGGGCGGAGACCCAGTACTTC
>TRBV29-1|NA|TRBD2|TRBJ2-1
CSAGLAPYNEQFF
TGCAGCGCAGGACTAGCGCCCTACAATGAGCAGTTCTTC
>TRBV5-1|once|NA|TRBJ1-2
CASSLGGDNYGYTF
TGCGCCAGCAGCTTGGGCGGGGATAACTATGGCTACACCTTC
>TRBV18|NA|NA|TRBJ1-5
CASSPGQGGQPQHF
TGTGCCAGCTCACCGGGGCAAGGGGGGCAGCCCCAGCATTTT
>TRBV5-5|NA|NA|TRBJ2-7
CASSLINGIDEQYF
TGTGCCAGCAGCTTGATCAATGGAATCGACGAGCAGTACTTC
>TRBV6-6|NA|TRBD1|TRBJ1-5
CASRSDRDAQPQHF
TGTGCCAGCAGATCCGACAGGGATGCTCAGCCCCAGCATTTT
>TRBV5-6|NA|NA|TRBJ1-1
CASSPPLNTEAFF
TGTGCCAGCAGCCCTCCCCTGAACACTGAAGCTTTCTTT
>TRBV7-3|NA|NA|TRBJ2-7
CASSLTRLHEQYF
TGTGCCAGCAGCTTAACCAGGCTACACGAGCAGTACTTC
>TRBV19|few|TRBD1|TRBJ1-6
CASRDRDSYNSPLHF
TGTGCCAGTAGAGACAGGGATTCCTATAATTCACCCCTCCACTTT
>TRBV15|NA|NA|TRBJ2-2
CATSRDRGESGELFF
TGTGCCACCAGCAGAGATAGGGGGGAGTCCGGGGAGCTGTTTTTT
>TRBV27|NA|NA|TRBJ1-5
CASSLLPGKPQHF
TGTGCCAGCAGTTTACTCCCGGGAAAGCCCCAGCATTTT
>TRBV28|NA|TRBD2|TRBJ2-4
CASSLGLAEIAKNIQYF
TGTGCCAGCAGTTTGGGACTAGCGGAGATAGCCAAAAACATTCAGTACTTC
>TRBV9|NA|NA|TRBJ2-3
CASSYNTGDTQYF
TGTGCCAGCAGCTATAATACCGGGGATACGCAGTATTTT
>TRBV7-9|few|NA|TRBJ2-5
CASSSQETQYF
TGTGCCAGCAGCTCTCAAGAGACCCAGTACTTC
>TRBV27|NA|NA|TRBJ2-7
CASGRNFEQYF
TGTGCCAGCGGCAGGAATTTCGAGCAGTACTTC
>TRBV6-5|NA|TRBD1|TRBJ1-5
CASNLDRGINQPQHF
TGTGCCAGCAATTTAGACAGGGGGATAAATCAGCCCCAGCATTTT
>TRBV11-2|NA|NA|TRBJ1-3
CASSLERYNGNTIYF
TGTGCCAGCAGCCTCGAGAGGTACAATGGAAACACCATATATTTT
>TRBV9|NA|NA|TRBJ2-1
CASSVGRDTYNEQFF
TGTGCCAGCAGCGTAGGCAGGGACACCTACAATGAGCAGTTCTTC
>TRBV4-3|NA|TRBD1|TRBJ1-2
CASGQGTENGYTF
TGCGCCAGCGGCCAAGGGACAGAAAATGGCTACACCTTC
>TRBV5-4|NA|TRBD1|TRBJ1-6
CASSSREGGFNSPLHF
TGTGCCAGCAGCTCGCGAGAAGGGGGCTTCAATTCACCCCTCCACTTT
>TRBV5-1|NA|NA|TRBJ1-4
CASSIASDRENEKLFF
TGCGCCAGCAGCATTGCATCGGACAGAGAAAATGAAAAACTGTTTTTT
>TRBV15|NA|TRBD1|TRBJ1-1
CATSREGAGGAFKTEAFF
TGTGCCACCAGCAGAGAAGGGGCAGGGGGCGCTTTCAAGACTGAAGCTTTCTTT
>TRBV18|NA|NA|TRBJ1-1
CASSPVGTLTNTEAFF
TGTGCCAGCTCACCAGTTGGGACACTTACCAACACTGAAGCTTTCTTT
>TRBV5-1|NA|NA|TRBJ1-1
CASSPGDMNTEAFF
TGCGCCAGCAGCCCCGGGGACATGAACACTGAAGCTTTCTTT
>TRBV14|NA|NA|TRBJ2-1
CASSRASPRRNEQFF
TGTGCCAGCAGCCGGGCTTCTCCCCGGCGCAATGAGCAGTTCTTC
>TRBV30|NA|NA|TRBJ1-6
CAWSAGDLRPLHF
TGTGCCTGGAGTGCCGGGGACCTCCGACCCCTCCACTTT
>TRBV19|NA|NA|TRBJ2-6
CASSGWTVSSGANVLTF
TGTGCCAGTAGTGGATGGACAGTTTCTTCTGGGGCCAACGTCCTGACTTTC
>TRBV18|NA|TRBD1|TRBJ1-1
CASSPGQGSTEAFF
TGTGCCAGCTCACCCGGACAGGGGAGCACTGAAGCTTTCTTT
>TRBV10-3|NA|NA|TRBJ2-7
CAISLRQALFGEQYF
TGTGCCATCAGCCTGCGACAGGCACTGTTTGGCGAGCAGTACTTC
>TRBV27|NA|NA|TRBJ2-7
CASSTKPGYEQYF
TGTGCCAGCAGTACCAAACCAGGCTACGAGCAGTACTTC
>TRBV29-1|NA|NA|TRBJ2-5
CSVVGVQQETQYF
TGCAGCGTGGTGGGCGTACAGCAAGAGACCCAGTACTTC
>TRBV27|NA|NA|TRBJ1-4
CASKTGGNEKLFF
TGTGCCAGCAAGACAGGCGGGAATGAAAAACTGTTTTTT
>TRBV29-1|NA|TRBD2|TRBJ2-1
CSNGLADSSYNEQFF
TGCAGCAACGGACTAGCGGACAGCTCCTACAATGAGCAGTTCTTC
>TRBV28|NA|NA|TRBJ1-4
CASSYDFTNEKLFF
TGTGCCAGCAGTTATGACTTCACTAATGAAAAACTGTTTTTT
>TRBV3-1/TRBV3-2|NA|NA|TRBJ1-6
CASTPHGQPDSNSPLHF
TGTGCCAGCACCCCTCACGGGCAGCCCGATAGTAATTCACCCCTCCACTTT
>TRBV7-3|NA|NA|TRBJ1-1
CASSLEGAGTEAFF
TGTGCCAGCAGCTTAGAGGGAGCGGGCACTGAAGCTTTCTTT
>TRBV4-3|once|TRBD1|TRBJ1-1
CASSQDDRGAEAFF
TGCGCCAGCAGCCAAGATGACAGGGGAGCTGAAGCTTTCTTT
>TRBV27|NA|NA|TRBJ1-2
CASSLSHRDPDGYTF
TGTGCCAGCAGTTTATCTCACCGGGACCCTGATGGCTACACCTTC
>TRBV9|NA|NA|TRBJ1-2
CASSPEEVF
TGTGCCAGCAGCCCTGAGGAGGTTTTC
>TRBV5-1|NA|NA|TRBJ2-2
CASSLGGGANTGELFF
TGCGCCAGCAGCTTGGGTGGGGGCGCGAACACCGGGGAGCTGTTTTTT
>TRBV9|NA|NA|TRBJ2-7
CASSVGVYEQYF
TGTGCCAGCAGCGTAGGGGTGTACGAGCAGTACTTC
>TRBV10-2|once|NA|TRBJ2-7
CASSESKSETHF
TGCGCCAGCAGTGAGTCGAAGTCAGAGACTCACTTC
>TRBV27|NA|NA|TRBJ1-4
CASSLLGLTNEKLFF
TGTGCCAGCAGCCTCCTCGGGTTGACTAATGAAAAACTGTTTTTT
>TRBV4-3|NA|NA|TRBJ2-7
CASSQDIPRYGLYEQYF
TGCGCCAGCAGCCAAGATATCCCCCGATACGGCCTCTACGAGCAGTACTTC
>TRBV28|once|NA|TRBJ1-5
CASSPPASSNQPQHF
TGTGCCAGCAGTCCCCCGGCCAGTAGCAATCAGCCCCAGCATTTT
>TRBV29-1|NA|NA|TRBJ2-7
CSVGDTHEQYF
TGCAGCGTTGGGGATACCCACGAGCAGTACTTC